Below, 8 T cell receptor beta chains from the same sample are listed, as sequenced in a study of T cells in Graves' hyperthyroidism and ophthalmopathy. Using RNA transcripts as the source, TCR beta CDR3 regions were amplified. First-round RT-PCR targeting the TCR CDR3 was performed with the HTBI primer set. TCRdb passed the multiplex PCR reads through MiXCR, listing each CDR3 protein once. The data hold about 420,000 distinct CDR3 sequences, with 15% to 17% observed a single time. Sample: blood. These receptors all stem from a woman aged 18-29 years with Graves' hyperthyroidism.

Here the CDR3 reads CSASGGAETQYF. CDR3 nucleotides: TGCAGTGCTAGTGGGGGGGCGGAGACCCAGTACTTC. The chain couples TRBV20-1 to TRBJ2-5, with D perhaps matching TRBD2 (7 bases). The CDR3 is made up of 12 amino acids. V lost 3 bases to trimming and J lost 5 bases, with 10 bases between them. Germline V lookup: CDR1 DFQATT, CDR2 SNEGSKA (reference sequence).

This clonotype occurred many times. The V call is TRBV10-3, the J call TRBJ2-7; 10 nucleotides match TRBD2. Germline CDR1 and CDR2: ENHRY and SYGVKD. CDR3 length equals 13 residues. J was trimmed by 3 bases and V by 8 bases; bases with no gene match: 4. The CDR3 nucleotides read TGTGCCATCGGGACTAGCGAATACTACGAGCAGTACTTC. This gives the protein CAIGTSEYYEQYF.

As for this clonotype: Given a much more abundant clone one base away, this may be a read error. As the CDR3 is not closed by the conserved phenylalanine or tryptophan, this likely results from a read error. The rearrangement uses TRBV5-4 and TRBJ2-3; 11 nucleotides align to TRBD2. Germline V CDR1 and CDR2: SGHNT, YYREEE (reference sequence). This CDR3 region has 15 residues. J was trimmed by 0 bases and V by 5 bases; bases with no gene match: 2. For the CDR3, the DNA is TGTGCCAGCAGTCCTAGCGGGAGGAGCACAGATACGCAGTATCTT. Translated: CASSPSGRSTDTQYL.

The chain combines TRBV29-1 with TRBJ1-2; no firm D call. Trimming left V 3 bases short and J 5 bases short, with 40 bases between. The CDR3 is made up of 22 amino acids. Germline loops: CDR1 SQVTM, CDR2 ANQGSEA. CDR3 sequence reads: CSVDLFSVSFLTSGKYGYGYTF. CDR3 in DNA: TGCAGCGTTGATTTGTTCTCGGTAAGCTTTTTAACGAGCGGGAAGTATGGATATGGCTACACCTTC.

The V call is TRBV3-1, the J call TRBJ1-4; maybe TRBD1 (6 bases). V was shortened by 4 bases and J by 2 bases, with 17 bases between the two germline ends. CDR1 and CDR2 (germline): LGHDT, YNNKEL (reference sequence). The CDR3 consists of 17 residues. The CDR3 region is CASSLPTGVPTNEKLFF. The CDR3, as DNA: TGTGCCAGCAGCCTACCGACAGGAGTCCCGACTAATGAAAAACTGTTTTTT.

This clonotype was seen ten or more times. The chain couples TRBV15 to TRBJ1-2; 8 nucleotides agree with TRBD1. The V gene's germline CDR1 is LNHNV and CDR2 YYDKDF (reference sequence). This CDR3 contains 15 residues. V trimming: 1 base; J trimming: 5 bases; junction bases outside the gene matches: 6. CDR3 region: CATSRGTDRVYGYTF. The DNA of the CDR3 is TGTGCCACCAGCAGAGGGACGGACAGGGTATATGGCTACACCTTC.

This clonotype occurred many times. The V gene is TRBV7-3, the J gene TRBJ1-1, with D maybe TRBD1 (5 bases). V gave up 8 bases and J gave up 6 bases, with 16 bases separating them. This CDR3 contains 13 residues. Germline loops: CDR1 SGHTA, CDR2 FQGTGA. Written as DNA, the CDR3 is TGTGCCAGCTCCGGGACCCATGGCGCTGAAGCTTTCTTT. This encodes CASSGTHGAEAFF.

This rearrangement joins TRBV19 to TRBJ1-4, with TRBD1 matching over 9 bases. The J segment lost 6 bases and the V segment lost 11 bases, leaving 7 bases of the junction unmatched. CDR3 size: 13 residues. CDR1 is LNHDA and CDR2 is SQIVND in the germline V gene (reference sequence). The CDR3 reads CASEGTGYEKLFF. CDR3 nucleotide sequence: TGTGCCTCCGAAGGGACAGGGTATGAAAAACTGTTTTTT.